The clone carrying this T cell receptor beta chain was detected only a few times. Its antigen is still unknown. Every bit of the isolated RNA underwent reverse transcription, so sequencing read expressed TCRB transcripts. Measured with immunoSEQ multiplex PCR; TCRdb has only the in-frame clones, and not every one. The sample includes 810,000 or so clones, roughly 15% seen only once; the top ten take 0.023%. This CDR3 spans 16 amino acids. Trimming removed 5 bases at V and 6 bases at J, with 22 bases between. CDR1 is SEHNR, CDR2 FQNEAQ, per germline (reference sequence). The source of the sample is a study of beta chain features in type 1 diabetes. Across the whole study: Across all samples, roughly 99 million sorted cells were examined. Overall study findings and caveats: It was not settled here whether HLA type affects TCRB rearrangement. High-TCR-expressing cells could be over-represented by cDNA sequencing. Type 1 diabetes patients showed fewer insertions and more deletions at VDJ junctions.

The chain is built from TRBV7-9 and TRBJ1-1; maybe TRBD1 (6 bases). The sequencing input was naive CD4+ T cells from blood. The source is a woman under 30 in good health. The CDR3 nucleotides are TGTGCCAGCAGCCGGAGAGAAACAGGGAGTGGCGCTGAAGCTTTCTTT. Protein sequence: CASSRRETGSGAEAFF.